This is a list of T cell receptor beta chains from one sample in a study of T cell responses to AZD1222 COVID-19 vaccine. Data came from immunoSEQ multiplex PCR; TCRdb stores just in-frame clones and leaves some out. The sample has 75,000 to 85,000 clones, about 80% seen once. Sequencing used peripheral blood, obtained 28 days after the second dose of the MenACWY control vaccine. The origin of the receptors is an adult who received the MenACWY meningococcal vaccine as a control. Both conserved end residues are part of each CDR3. D genes are given only for firm matches. Size is stated for part of the rows, as once, few or many counts, or as a class when the clone is expanded.

v_call,clone_size,d_call,j_call,cdr3_aa,cdr3_nt
TRBV5-6,few,.,TRBJ2-5,CASSSGRRAWGETQYF,TGTGCCAGCAGCTCCGGGAGACGGGCATGGGGAGAGACCCAGTACTTC
TRBV7-2,.,.,TRBJ2-5,CASSLVRQETQYF,TGTGCCAGCAGCTTAGTCAGGCAAGAGACCCAGTACTTC
TRBV15,.,.,TRBJ2-2,CATSRDITGELFF,TGTGCCACCAGCAGGGATATCACCGGGGAGCTGTTTTTT
TRBV3-1/TRBV3-2,once,.,TRBJ2-7,CASSQVGDYEQYF,TGTGCCAGCAGCCAGGTAGGGGACTACGAGCAGTACTTC
TRBV29-1,.,.,TRBJ2-3,CSVDLSRGDTQYF,TGCAGCGTTGACCTCTCCAGGGGTGATACGCAGTATTTT
TRBV6-5,few,.,TRBJ2-7,CASSSPRYGFYEQYF,TGTGCCAGCAGTAGTCCAAGGTACGGTTTCTACGAGCAGTACTTC
TRBV29-1,.,TRBD1,TRBJ2-3,CSVLGTGSTDTQYF,TGCAGCGTCCTGGGGACAGGGTCCACAGATACGCAGTATTTT
TRBV6-5,.,.,TRBJ2-1,CASKRQYNEQFF,TGTGCCAGCAAACGACAGTACAATGAGCAGTTCTTC
TRBV5-1,few,.,TRBJ1-1,CASSFGADLNTEAFF,TGCGCCAGCAGCTTCGGGGCTGACCTGAACACTGAAGCTTTCTTT
TRBV5-8,few,TRBD2,TRBJ2-2,CASSLVRLAGEVGELFF,TGTGCCAGCAGCTTGGTCCGACTAGCGGGAGAGGTCGGGGAGCTGTTTTTT
TRBV6-5,.,TRBD2,TRBJ2-7,CATAGGISYEQYF,TGTGCCACCGCGGGGGGAATCTCCTACGAGCAGTACTTC
TRBV5-1,.,TRBD2,TRBJ2-1,CASSGTSGSWGEQFF,TGCGCCAGCAGCGGGACTAGCGGGAGTTGGGGTGAGCAGTTCTTC
TRBV5-6,.,TRBD1,TRBJ1-1,CASSEGQGLGAEAFF,TGTGCCAGCAGCGAAGGACAGGGTCTAGGGGCTGAAGCTTTCTTT
TRBV3-1/TRBV3-2,.,.,TRBJ2-5,CASSHEGRTQYF,TGTGCCAGCAGCCATGAGGGCCGGACCCAGTACTTC
TRBV7-9,.,.,TRBJ1-1,CASSLDQFPQKAFF,TGTGCCAGCAGCTTAGATCAGTTTCCCCAAAAGGCTTTCTTT
TRBV9,.,.,TRBJ1-5,CASSVAQWGPQHF,TGTGCCAGCAGCGTAGCACAGTGGGGGCCCCAGCATTTT
TRBV28,.,TRBD1,TRBJ1-1,CASNQGVNTEAFF,TGTGCCAGCAACCAGGGGGTGAACACTGAAGCTTTCTTT
TRBV2,medium-sized,.,TRBJ2-1,CASSEPGPEQQFF,TGTGCCAGCAGTGAGCCGGGACCGGAACAGCAGTTCTTC
TRBV11-2,.,.,TRBJ2-7,CASSLALPSNEQYF,TGTGCCAGCAGCTTAGCACTCCCATCGAACGAGCAGTACTTC
TRBV6-1,once,TRBD1,TRBJ1-4,CASSDRTGGGKKLFF,TGTGCCAGCAGTGACCGGACAGGGGGTGGAAAAAAACTGTTTTTT
TRBV11-2,.,.,TRBJ1-4,CASSLRRNSGSANEKLFF,TGTGCCAGCAGCCTAAGACGAAATTCAGGGTCAGCTAATGAAAAACTGTTTTTT
TRBV28,.,TRBD1,TRBJ2-1,CASRPTGNNYNEQFF,TGTGCCAGCAGGCCGACAGGGAATAACTACAATGAGCAGTTCTTC
TRBV6-5,.,TRBD2,TRBJ2-2,CASSNSGHAGELFF,TGTGCCAGCTCAAATAGCGGGCACGCCGGGGAGCTGTTTTTT
TRBV4-2,.,TRBD1,TRBJ1-2,CASRHGTGDGYTF,TGTGCCAGCAGACATGGAACAGGGGATGGCTACACCTTC
TRBV18,.,TRBD2,TRBJ2-7,CASSPGVAGVYEQYF,TGTGCCAGCTCACCCGGGGTAGCGGGAGTCTACGAGCAGTACTTC
TRBV7-9,.,.,TRBJ2-2,CASAPDLGIGELFF,TGTGCCAGCGCCCCGGACCTAGGGATCGGGGAGCTGTTTTTT
TRBV29-1,.,.,TRBJ1-4,CSAGDFNEKLFF,TGCAGCGCCGGGGACTTTAATGAAAAACTGTTTTTT
TRBV6-5,.,TRBD1,TRBJ1-2,CASSNRDSYGYTF,TGTGCCAGCAGTAACAGGGACAGCTATGGCTACACCTTC
TRBV11-1,.,.,TRBJ2-3,CASSLFWGATDTQYF,TGTGCCAGCAGTTTATTTTGGGGGGCGACAGATACGCAGTATTTT
TRBV3-1/TRBV3-2,.,.,TRBJ2-2,CASSLRVNTGELFF,TGTGCCAGCAGCCTTAGGGTGAACACCGGGGAGCTGTTTTTT
TRBV5-1,.,.,TRBJ2-5,CASSLAARLQETQYF,TGCGCCAGCAGCTTGGCCGCACGGCTCCAAGAGACCCAGTACTTC
TRBV4-2,.,.,TRBJ2-7,CASSAQVDFVGEQYF,TGTGCCAGCAGCGCCCAGGTAGACTTTGTCGGCGAGCAGTACTTC
TRBV12-3/TRBV12-4,.,.,TRBJ2-5,CASMGPVQETQYF,TGTGCCTCTATGGGTCCAGTGCAAGAGACCCAGTACTTC
TRBV3-1/TRBV3-2,.,.,TRBJ2-3,CASSQGNGLSTDTQYF,TGTGCCAGCAGCCAAGGGAACGGACTGTCCACAGATACGCAGTATTTT
TRBV6-1,.,TRBD2,TRBJ2-1,CASSEELAGGFYNEQFF,TGTGCCAGCAGTGAAGAGTTGGCGGGGGGCTTCTACAATGAGCAGTTCTTC
TRBV28,.,TRBD1,TRBJ2-5,CASSAPDRVRETQYF,TGTGCCAGCAGTGCTCCTGACAGGGTGAGGGAGACCCAGTACTTC
TRBV7-2,.,TRBD2,TRBJ2-3,CASSPLAGETDTQYF,TGTGCCAGCAGCCCACTAGCGGGGGAAACAGATACGCAGTATTTT
TRBV4-3,.,.,TRBJ2-3,CASSQGLGLADTQYF,TGCGCCAGCAGCCAAGGTTTGGGCCTAGCGGATACGCAGTATTTT
TRBV7-9,.,.,TRBJ2-1,CASSLWRQLNPDEQFF,TGTGCCAGCAGCTTATGGCGACAGCTCAATCCTGATGAGCAGTTCTTC
TRBV12-3/TRBV12-4,few,.,TRBJ1-1,CASSFQESGAFF,TGTGCCAGCAGTTTTCAGGAATCTGGGGCTTTCTTT
TRBV4-2,.,TRBD1,TRBJ1-2,CASSQGVQGAFSNYGYTF,TGTGCCAGCAGCCAAGGAGTCCAGGGGGCGTTCTCAAACTATGGCTACACCTTC
TRBV9,few,TRBD2,TRBJ2-1,CASSSLRGSGLYNEQFF,TGTGCCAGCAGCTCCCTGCGGGGGAGCGGGCTTTACAATGAGCAGTTCTTC
TRBV2,.,TRBD1,TRBJ1-5,CASSQGGFDQPQHF,TGTGCCAGCAGCCAGGGGGGTTTTGATCAGCCCCAGCATTTT
TRBV5-5,once,TRBD1,TRBJ2-3,CASSWGTAWGTDTQYF,TGTGCCAGCAGCTGGGGGACAGCCTGGGGCACAGATACGCAGTATTTT
TRBV18,.,.,TRBJ1-5,CASSPFGGDQPQHF,TGTGCCAGCTCACCATTCGGGGGTGATCAGCCCCAGCATTTT
TRBV5-5,few,.,TRBJ2-5,CASRRLPQETQYF,TGTGCCAGCAGGAGACTACCACAAGAGACCCAGTACTTC